What follows are 8 T cell receptor beta chains derived from one specimen sequenced in a study of T cells in women clearing cervical HPV infection (dated by TCRdb to 2016 to 2019). Library generation was performed with the immunoSEQ multiplex PCR assay. The clones in this table, taken by TCRdb from immuneACCESS, are in-frame only. Not every clone is retained; where verified, under half of the shortfall comes from an unresolved V gene, and the cause of the rest is unknown. This specimen's table enumerates around 19,000 clones. Approximately 5% of the sample comes from the top ten. Sequencing input: blood buffy coat. The origin of the receptors is a woman aged 18 to 75 with a cervical HPV16 infection that either progressed to CIN3+ or cleared (not recorded which).

Comments on this clone: A read error may produce the germline difference seen at one junction end. Read sequence stops 3 residues before the CDR3 end, and the germline J gene provides the missing end. V usage is TRBV4-2 and J usage is TRBJ2-3; D is tentatively TRBD1 or TRBD2 (5 bases each). Germline V gene lookup returns CDR1 LGHNA and CDR2 YNFKEQ. The CDR3 extends over 15 amino acids. The CDR3 sequence is CASSQEGRPTDTQYF. Partial CDR3 DNA: TGCGCCAGCAGCCAAGAGGGGCGGCCCACAGATACG.

A remark on this clone: Sequencing ends 3 residues short of the CDR3 end; the germline J gene provides the rest. V and J are TRBV7-3 and TRBJ2-7; 7 bases are a match to TRBD2. Germline V gene data show CDR1 as SGHTA and CDR2 as FQGTGA. The CDR3 length is 14 residues. The junction had 4 bases not matched to a gene; V was cut back by 3 bases and J by 2 bases. The CDR3 protein is CASSFGGGAYEQYF. The sequenced CDR3 bases are TGTGCCAGCAGCTTCGGTGGGGGGGCCTACGAG.

Concerning this clone itself: The missing CDR3 end, 3 residues past where the read stops, is filled in from the germline J gene. V and J are TRBV7-3 and TRBJ2-2; 7 bases map to TRBD2. CDR3 length: 16 amino acids. Looked up from germline, CDR1 is SGHTA and CDR2 is FQGTGA. Trimming removed 5 bases from V and 0 bases from J; junction bases left unmatched: 6. The CDR3 is CASSLPGLSNTGELFF. The DNA read from the CDR3 is TGTGCCAGCAGCCTACCGGGACTATCGAACACCGGGGAG.

A word on this clone: The DNA ends 3 residues before the CDR3 does, and the rest of the CDR3 is filled in from the germline J gene. The chain is built from TRBV20-1 and TRBJ2-5; D possibly corresponds to TRBD2 (6 bases). The V gene's germline CDR1 is DFQATT and CDR2 SNEGSKA (reference sequence). This CDR3 has 13 amino acids. The V gene lost 1 base and the J gene lost 5 bases, with 11 bases spanning the gap. This chain's CDR3 is CSARGGAPETQYF. The DNA read from the CDR3 is TGCAGTGCTAGAGGCGGGGCCCCGGAGACC.

As regards this clone: Read data end 3 residues before the CDR3 end; the end is taken from the germline J gene. The chain uses TRBV4-1 and TRBJ2-7; tentative D call: TRBD1 (5 bases). Germline V CDR1 and CDR2: MGHRA, YSYEKL. The CDR3 is 17 amino acids. V was pared by 2 bases and J by 2 bases, with 19 bases between. CDR3 bases read: TGCGCCAGCAGCCAACACCTACAGGTTACATCGACCTACGAG. It translates to CASSQHLQVTSTYE. The whole CDR3 region reads CASSQHLQVTSTYEQYF.

In the case of this clone: The CDR3 is cut off 3 residues early in the read; its end comes from the germline J gene. The chain carries TRBV11-2 and TRBJ2-7; 7 bases map to TRBD1. The V gene's germline CDR1 is SGHAT and CDR2 FQNNGV. The V gene end was trimmed by 3 bases and the J gene end by 4 bases; junction bases not matched to a gene: 3. CDR3 size: 13 residues. The CDR3 sequence: CASSFGTAYEQYF. The sequenced part of the CDR3 DNA is TGTGCCAGCAGCTTCGGGACAGCTTACGAG.

A word on this clone: The read terminates 3 residues ahead of where the CDR3 ends, so the germline J gene completes it. The rearrangement uses TRBV20-1 and TRBJ2-7; 7 bases map to TRBD1. Germline CDR1 reads DFQATT; CDR2 reads SNEGSKA (reference sequence). The J segment lost 0 bases and the V segment lost 7 bases, leaving 3 bases of the junction unmatched. The CDR3 covers 12 residues. CDR3 protein: CSVGQSSYEQYF. The CDR3 bases that were read are TGCAGTGTGGGACAGAGCTCCTACGAG.

A word on this clone: The sequenced fragment ends 3 residues before the CDR3 boundary, so the rest is inferred from the germline J gene. This chain uses TRBV11-1 with TRBJ2-1; D may be TRBD1 (6 bases). This CDR3 comprises 15 residues. Trimming cost V 5 bases and J 2 bases, with 13 bases left between them. From germline, CDR1 is SGHAT and CDR2 FQDESV (reference sequence). CDR3: CASSTSGATYNEQFF. The part of the CDR3 DNA that was read is TGTGCCAGCAGCACATCAGGGGCGACCTACAATGAG.